The source of this T cell receptor (beta chain) is a study of T-cell reconstitution after alpha-beta-depleted transplantation in children. Broader study findings: Fresh T-cell production supplied most of the T-cell counts and diversity seen one year after transplant.

Unique molecular identifiers were incorporated when the TCRbeta library was constructed. TCRdb ran MiXCR on the PCR reads and lists one entry per CDR3 protein. The sample contains fewer than 500,000 distinct CDR3 sequences, 43% of which appear only once. The CDR3 sequence is 20 residues long. Germline values: CDR1 SGHAT, CDR2 FQDESV (reference sequence). The V and J ends lost 4 bases and 6 bases, in that order; junction bases with no gene match: 21. In this sample, this clonotype turned up a few times. What it binds is not known. The sequence was collected from a girl aged 2 to 9 with aplastic anemia, due to receive a stem cell transplant. The chain employs TRBV11-1 and TRBJ2-1; TRBD2 matches at 10 bases. The source was PBMCs, collected before TCRalphabeta/CD19-depleted stem cell transplant. The CDR3 loop reads CASSSLGGTSDLVARNEQFF. The CDR3 region has the DNA TGTGCCAGCAGCTCCTTGGGGGGGACTAGCGATTTGGTTGCGCGCAATGAGCAGTTCTTC.